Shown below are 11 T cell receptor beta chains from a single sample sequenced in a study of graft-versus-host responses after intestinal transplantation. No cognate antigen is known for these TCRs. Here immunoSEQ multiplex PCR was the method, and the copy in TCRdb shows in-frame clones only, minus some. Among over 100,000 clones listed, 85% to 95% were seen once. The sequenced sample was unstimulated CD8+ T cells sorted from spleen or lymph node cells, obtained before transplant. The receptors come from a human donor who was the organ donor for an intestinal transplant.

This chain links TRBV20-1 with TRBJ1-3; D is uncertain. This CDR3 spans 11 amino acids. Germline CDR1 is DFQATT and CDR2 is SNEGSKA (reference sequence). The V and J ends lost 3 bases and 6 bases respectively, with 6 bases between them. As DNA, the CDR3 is TGCAGTGCTAGTATCATAAACACCATATATTTT. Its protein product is CSASIINTIYF.

The CDR3 region is CASSSFNEQFF. The CDR3 DNA reads as TGTGCCAGCAGTTCTTTCAATGAGCAGTTCTTC. The V call is TRBV27, the J call TRBJ2-1; D is ambiguous. CDR1 and CDR2 (germline): MNHEY, SMNVEV (reference sequence). The length of the CDR3 is 11 residues. V lost 4 bases and J 6 bases, leaving 4 bases between the germline ends.

CDR3 sequence reads: CASRRTSGQKSGTDTQYF. In DNA form, the CDR3 reads TGCGCCAGCAGACGGACTAGCGGGCAAAAAAGTGGTACAGATACGCAGTATTTT. The chain couples TRBV5-1 to TRBJ2-3, with TRBD2 matching over 11 bases. This CDR3 is 18 amino acids long. Germline-derived CDR1 and CDR2 are SGHRS and YFSETQ. With 5 bases clipped from V and 3 bases from J, the junction kept 14 bases outside the gene matches.

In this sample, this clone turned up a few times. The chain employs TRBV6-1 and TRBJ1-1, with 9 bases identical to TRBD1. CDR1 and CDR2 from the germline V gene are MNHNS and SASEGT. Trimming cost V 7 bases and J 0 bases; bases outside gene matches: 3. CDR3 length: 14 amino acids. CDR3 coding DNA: TGTGCCAGCAAACGACAGGGGGTGAACACTGAAGCTTTCTTT. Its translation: CASKRQGVNTEAFF.

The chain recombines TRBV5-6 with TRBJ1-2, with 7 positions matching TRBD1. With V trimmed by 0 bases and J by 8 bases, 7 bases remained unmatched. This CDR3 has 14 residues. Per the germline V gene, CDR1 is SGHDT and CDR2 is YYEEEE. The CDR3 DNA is TGTGCCAGCAGCTTGGGGGACAGCGCACCGGGCTACACCTTC. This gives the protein CASSLGDSAPGYTF. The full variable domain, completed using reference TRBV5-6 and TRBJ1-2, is DAGVTQSPTHLIKTRGQQVTLRCSPKSGHDTVSWYQQALGQGPQFIFQYYEEEERQRGNFPDRFSGHQFPNYSSELNVNALLLGDSALYLCASSLGDSAPGYTFGSGTRLTVV.

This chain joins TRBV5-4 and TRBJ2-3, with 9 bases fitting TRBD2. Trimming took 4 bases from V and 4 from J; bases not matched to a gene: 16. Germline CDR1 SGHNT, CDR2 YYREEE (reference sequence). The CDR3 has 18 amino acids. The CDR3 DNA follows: TGTGCCAGCAGCATACGAGGGGCTCTAGCGGGATTAGCAGATACGCAGTATTTT. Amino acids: CASSIRGALAGLADTQYF.

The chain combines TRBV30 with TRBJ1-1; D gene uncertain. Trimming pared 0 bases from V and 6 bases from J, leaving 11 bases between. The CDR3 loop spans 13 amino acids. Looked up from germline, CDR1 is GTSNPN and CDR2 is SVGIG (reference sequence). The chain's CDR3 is CAWSVPGSPEAFF. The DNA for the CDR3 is TGTGCCTGGAGTGTACCGGGTAGTCCTGAAGCTTTCTTT.

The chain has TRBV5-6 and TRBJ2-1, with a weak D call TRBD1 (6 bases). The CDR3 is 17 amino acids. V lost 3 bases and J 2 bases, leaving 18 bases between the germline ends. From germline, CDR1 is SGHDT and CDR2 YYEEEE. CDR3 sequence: CASSYRQARRTYNEQFF. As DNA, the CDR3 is TGTGCCAGCAGCTACCGACAGGCCCGGAGGACCTACAATGAGCAGTTCTTC. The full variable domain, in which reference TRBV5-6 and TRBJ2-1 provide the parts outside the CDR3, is DAGVTQSPTHLIKTRGQQVTLRCSPKSGHDTVSWYQQALGQGPQFIFQYYEEEERQRGNFPDRFSGHQFPNYSSELNVNALLLGDSALYLCASSYRQARRTYNEQFFGPGTRLTVL.

The CDR3 region has the DNA TGTGCCAGCAGCTCTCGGGCGGACGAGCAGTACTTC. It is translated as CASSSRADEQYF. This chain uses TRBV5-4 with TRBJ2-7, with D hard to call. CDR3 length: 12 residues. The V end was cut by 3 bases, the J end by 5 bases, with 9 bases between. CDR1 SGHNT and CDR2 YYREEE come from the germline V gene (reference sequence). The full variable domain, rest sourced from reference TRBV5-4 and TRBJ2-7, is ETGVTQSPTHLIKTRGQQVTLRCSSQSGHNTVSWYQQALGQGPQFIFQYYREEENGRGNFPPRFSGLQFPNYSSELNVNALELDDSALYLCASSSRADEQYFGPGTRLTVT.

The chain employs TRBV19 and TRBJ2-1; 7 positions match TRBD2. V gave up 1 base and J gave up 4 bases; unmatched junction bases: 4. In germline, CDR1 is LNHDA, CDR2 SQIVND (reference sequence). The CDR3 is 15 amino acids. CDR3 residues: CASSIGSGTYNEQFF. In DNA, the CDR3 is TGTGCCAGTAGTATAGGGAGCGGGACTTACAATGAGCAGTTCTTC.

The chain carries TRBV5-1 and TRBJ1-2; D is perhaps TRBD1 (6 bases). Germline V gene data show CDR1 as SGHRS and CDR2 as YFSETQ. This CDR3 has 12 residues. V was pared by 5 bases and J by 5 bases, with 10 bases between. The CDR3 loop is CASRTGDYGYTF. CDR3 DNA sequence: TGCGCCAGCAGGACAGGCGATTATGGCTACACCTTC.